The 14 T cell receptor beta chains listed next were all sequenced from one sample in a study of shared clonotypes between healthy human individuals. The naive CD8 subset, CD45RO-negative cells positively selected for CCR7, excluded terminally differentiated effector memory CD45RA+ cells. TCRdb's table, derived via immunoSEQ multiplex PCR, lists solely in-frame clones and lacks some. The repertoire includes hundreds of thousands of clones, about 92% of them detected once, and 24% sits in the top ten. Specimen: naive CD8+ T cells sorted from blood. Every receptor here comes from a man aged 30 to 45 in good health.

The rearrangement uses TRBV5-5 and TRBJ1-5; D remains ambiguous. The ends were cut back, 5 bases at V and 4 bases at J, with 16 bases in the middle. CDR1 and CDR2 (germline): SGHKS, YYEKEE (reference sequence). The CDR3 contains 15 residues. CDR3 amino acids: CASSYNLAANQPQHF. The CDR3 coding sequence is TGTGCCAGCAGTTACAATTTGGCTGCTAATCAGCCCCAGCATTTT.

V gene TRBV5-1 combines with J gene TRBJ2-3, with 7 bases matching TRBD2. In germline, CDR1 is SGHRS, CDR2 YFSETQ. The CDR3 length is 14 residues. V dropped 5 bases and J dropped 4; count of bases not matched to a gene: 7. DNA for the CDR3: TGCGCCAGCAGAGAACTAGCGATCTCAGATACGCAGTATTTT. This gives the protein CASRELAISDTQYF.

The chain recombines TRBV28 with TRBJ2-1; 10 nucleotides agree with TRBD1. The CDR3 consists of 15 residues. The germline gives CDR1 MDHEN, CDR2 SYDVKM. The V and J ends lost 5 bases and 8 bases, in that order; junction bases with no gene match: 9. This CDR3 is CASSDRQGALDEQFF. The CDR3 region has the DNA TGTGCCAGCAGTGACCGACAGGGGGCATTAGATGAGCAGTTCTTC.

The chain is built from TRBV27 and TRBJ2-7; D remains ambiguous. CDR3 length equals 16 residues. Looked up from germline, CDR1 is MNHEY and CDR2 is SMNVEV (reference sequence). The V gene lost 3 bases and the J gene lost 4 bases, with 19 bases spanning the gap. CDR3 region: CASSLQTTSPAYEQYF. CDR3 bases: TGTGCCAGCAGTTTGCAAACGACAAGCCCAGCATACGAGCAGTACTTC.

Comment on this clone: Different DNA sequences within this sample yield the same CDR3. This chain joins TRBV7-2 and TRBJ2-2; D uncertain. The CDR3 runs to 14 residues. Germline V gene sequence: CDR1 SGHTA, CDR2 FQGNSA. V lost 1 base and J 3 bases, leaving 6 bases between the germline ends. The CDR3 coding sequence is TGTGCCAGCAGCTTAGGCCCGTACACCGGGGAGCTGTTTTTT. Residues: CASSLGPYTGELFF.

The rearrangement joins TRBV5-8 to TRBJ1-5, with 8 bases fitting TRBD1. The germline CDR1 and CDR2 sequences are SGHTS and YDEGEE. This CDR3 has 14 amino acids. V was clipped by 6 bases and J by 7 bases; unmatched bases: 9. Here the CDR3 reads CASIMTGVEQPQHF. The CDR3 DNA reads TGTGCCAGCATCATGACAGGGGTCGAACAGCCCCAGCATTTT.

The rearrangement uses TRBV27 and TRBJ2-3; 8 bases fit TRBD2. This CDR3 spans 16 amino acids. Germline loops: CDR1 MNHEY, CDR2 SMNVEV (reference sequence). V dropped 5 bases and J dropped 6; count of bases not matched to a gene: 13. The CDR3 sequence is CASSPDWAGGGDTQYF. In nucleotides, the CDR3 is TGTGCCAGCAGTCCCGATTGGGCGGGAGGCGGGGATACGCAGTATTTT.

CDR3 nucleotides: TGTGCCAGCTCACCGGACTCTATTCTCTCTGGAAACACCATATATTTT. This encodes CASSPDSILSGNTIYF. This chain links TRBV18 with TRBJ1-3; D unclear. This CDR3 comprises 16 residues. Germline loops: CDR1 KGHSH, CDR2 LQKENI. V shed 3 bases and J shed 0 bases, with 12 bases lying between them.

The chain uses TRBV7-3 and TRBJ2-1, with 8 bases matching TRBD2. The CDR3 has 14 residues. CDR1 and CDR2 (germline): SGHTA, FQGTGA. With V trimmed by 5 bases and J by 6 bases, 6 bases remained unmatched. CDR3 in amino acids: CASSLSGTSNEQFF. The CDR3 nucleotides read TGTGCCAGCAGCCTCTCCGGGACTAGCAATGAGCAGTTCTTC.

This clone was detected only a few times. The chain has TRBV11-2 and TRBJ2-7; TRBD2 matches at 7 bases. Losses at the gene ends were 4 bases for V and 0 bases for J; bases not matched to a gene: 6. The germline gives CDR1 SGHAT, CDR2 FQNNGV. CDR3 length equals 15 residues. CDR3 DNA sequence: TGTGCCAGCAGCTCACTAGCGTCCAGCTCCTACGAGCAGTACTTC. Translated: CASSSLASSSYEQYF.

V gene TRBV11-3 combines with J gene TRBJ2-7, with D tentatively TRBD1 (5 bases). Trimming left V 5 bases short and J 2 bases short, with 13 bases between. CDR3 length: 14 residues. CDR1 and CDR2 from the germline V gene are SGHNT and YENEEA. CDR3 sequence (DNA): TGTGCCAGCAGCGCCAGGGATGCACCCTACGAGCAGTACTTC. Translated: CASSARDAPYEQYF.

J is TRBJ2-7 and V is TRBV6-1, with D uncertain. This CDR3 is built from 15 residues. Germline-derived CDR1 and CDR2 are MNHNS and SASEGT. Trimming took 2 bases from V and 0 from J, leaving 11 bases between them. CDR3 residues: CASSEPPHSSYEQYF. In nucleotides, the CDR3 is TGTGCCAGCAGTGAACCTCCGCATTCCTCCTACGAGCAGTACTTC.

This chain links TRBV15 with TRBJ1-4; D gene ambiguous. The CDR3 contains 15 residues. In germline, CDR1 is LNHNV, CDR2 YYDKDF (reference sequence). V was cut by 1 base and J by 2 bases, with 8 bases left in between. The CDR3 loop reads CATSRVPGTNEKLFF. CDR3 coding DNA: TGTGCCACCAGCAGAGTTCCCGGGACTAATGAAAAACTGTTTTTT.

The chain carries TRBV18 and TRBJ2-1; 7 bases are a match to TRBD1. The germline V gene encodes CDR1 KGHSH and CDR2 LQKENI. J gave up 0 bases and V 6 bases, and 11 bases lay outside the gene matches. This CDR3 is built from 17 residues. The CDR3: CASSPTTGFSSYNEQFF. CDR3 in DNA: TGTGCCAGCTCCCCTACGACAGGGTTCAGCTCCTACAATGAGCAGTTCTTC.